This TCR beta chain was recovered during a study of lymphopenia after photon versus proton radiotherapy (dated by TCRdb to between 2017 and 2020). Context from the whole study: The immunological effects of photon versus proton radiation therapy were compared in patients with gastrointestinal tumors who developed high-grade lymphopenia. The cohort included 20 or so patients with gastrointestinal tumors who developed lymphopenia after receiving either photon or proton therapy. The study aimed to characterize how the two radiation modalities differ in their impact on the immune system. What the study reported, not specific to this receptor: The authors looked at the survival association only in patients who died, and they framed better survival with proton therapy as a possibility rather than a demonstrated result. Proton-treated patients stayed relatively stable during treatment, while photon-treated patients lost naive T cells and TCR diversity and gained effector/memory populations. Across the cohort, a larger post-nadir drop in TCR diversity was inversely correlated with overall survival time among patients who died. After the lymphocyte count nadir, oligoclonal expansion, especially of CD8+ Temra cells, was observed in photon-treated repertoires, and the drop in diversity was driven by this expansion.

A distance of 17 bases separates the germline ends of V and J, which lose 7 bases and 7 bases respectively. Taken from cysteine to phenylalanine, the CDR3 has 13 residues. The read is trimmed to its CDR3 DNA, 39 bases read in frame from base 1. From a lookup of the germline V gene (reference sequence), CDR1 and CDR2 are SGHKS and YYEKEE. For this clone: It has no known antigen specificity. Base quality data are lacking; no much larger clone is found one base away.

To prepare the library, the immunoSEQ multiplex PCR assay was applied. Deep sequencing of rearranged TCR beta loci, alongside multiparametric flow cytometry, was used to profile T cell repertoires. In its TCRdb copy, this immuneACCESS table keeps in-frame sequences only and misses some clones. Where compared with another copy, unresolved V genes explain less than half of these, and the others have no known cause. Present in this sample are approximately 24,000 clones, about nine tenths of which were seen just once. Of the sample, around a fifth falls within the top ten clones. The sequence links TRBV5-5 to TRBJ1-2; D gene: possibly TRBD1, on 5 matching bases. The sequence was obtained from a man aged 50 to 60 with gastric cancer. The source material was peripheral blood, sampled from a patient treated with photon-based radiotherapy. The DNA is as follows: TGTGCCAGCGACCGAGCGGGGGAATTTGGCTACACCTTC. It translates as CASDRAGEFGYTF.